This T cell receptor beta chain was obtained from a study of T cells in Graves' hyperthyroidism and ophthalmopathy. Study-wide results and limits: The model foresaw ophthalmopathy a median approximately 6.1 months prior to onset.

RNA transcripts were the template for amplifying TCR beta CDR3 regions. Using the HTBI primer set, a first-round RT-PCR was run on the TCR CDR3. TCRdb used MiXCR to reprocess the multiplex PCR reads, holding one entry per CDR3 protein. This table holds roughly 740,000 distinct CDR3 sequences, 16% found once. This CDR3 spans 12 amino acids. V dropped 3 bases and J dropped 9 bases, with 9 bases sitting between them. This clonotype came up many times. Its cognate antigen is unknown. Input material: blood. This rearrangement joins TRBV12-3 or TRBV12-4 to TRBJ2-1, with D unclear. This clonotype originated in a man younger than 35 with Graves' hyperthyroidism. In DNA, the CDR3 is TGTGCCAGCAGTTTCGGAGCTACTGAGCAGTTCTTC. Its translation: CASSFGATEQFF.